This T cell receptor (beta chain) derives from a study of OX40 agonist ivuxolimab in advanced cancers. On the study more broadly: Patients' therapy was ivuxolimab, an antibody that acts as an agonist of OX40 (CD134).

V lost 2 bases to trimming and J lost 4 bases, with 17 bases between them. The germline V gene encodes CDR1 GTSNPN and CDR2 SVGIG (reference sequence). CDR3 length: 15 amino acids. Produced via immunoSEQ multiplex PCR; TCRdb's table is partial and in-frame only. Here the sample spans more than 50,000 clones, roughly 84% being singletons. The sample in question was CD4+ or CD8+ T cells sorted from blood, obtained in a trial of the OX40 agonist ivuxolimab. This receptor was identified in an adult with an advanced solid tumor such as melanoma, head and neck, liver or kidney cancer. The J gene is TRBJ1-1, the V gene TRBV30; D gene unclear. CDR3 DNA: TGTGCCTGGAGTCTGAGCGGAGTTGGTAGCACTGAAGCTTTCTTT. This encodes CAWSLSGVGSTEAFF.